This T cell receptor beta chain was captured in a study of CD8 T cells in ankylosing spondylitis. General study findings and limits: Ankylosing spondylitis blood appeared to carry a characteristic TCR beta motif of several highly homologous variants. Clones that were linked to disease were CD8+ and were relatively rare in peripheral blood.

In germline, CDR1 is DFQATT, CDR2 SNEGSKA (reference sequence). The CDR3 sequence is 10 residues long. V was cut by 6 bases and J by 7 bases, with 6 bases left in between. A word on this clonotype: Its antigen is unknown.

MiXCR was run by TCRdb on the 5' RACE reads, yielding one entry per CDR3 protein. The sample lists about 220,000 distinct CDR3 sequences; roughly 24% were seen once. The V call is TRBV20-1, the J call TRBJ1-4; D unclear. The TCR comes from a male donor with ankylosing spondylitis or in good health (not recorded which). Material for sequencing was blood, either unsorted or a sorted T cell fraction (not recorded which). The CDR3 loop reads CSAGVEKLFF. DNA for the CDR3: TGCAGTGCCGGAGTTGAAAAACTGTTTTTT.